The 25 T cell receptor beta chains below were found in one sample sequenced in a study of cytomegalovirus exposure and HLA in healthy donors. 13 Jbeta primers and 60 Vbeta primers were used for the PCR. Profiled with immunoSEQ multiplex PCR; TCRdb holds only in-frame clones, not every one. Here the sample spans approximately 170,000 clones, roughly 80% being singletons. Sequencing input: PBMCs. The receptors stem from a man over 45 in good health and CMV-seropositive.

The chain recombines TRBV2 with TRBJ1-4; the D is unclear. Trimming removed 3 bases from V and 7 bases from J, with 6 bases in between. Germline-derived CDR1 and CDR2 are SNHLY and FYNNEI. The CDR3 loop spans 12 amino acids. The CDR3 is CASSDRVEKLFF. DNA of the CDR3: TGTGCCAGCAGTGACCGAGTTGAAAAACTGTTTTTT. Looking up the rest from reference TRBV2 and TRBJ1-4 gives the full variable domain: EPEVTQTPSHQVTQMGQEVILRCVPISNHLYFYWYRQILGQKVEFLVSFYNNEISEKSEIFDDQFSVERPDGSNFTLKIRSTKLEDSAMYFCASSDRVEKLFFGSGTQLSVL.

For the CDR3, the DNA is TGCGCCAGCAGCGTCGACGGGACAGGGGGCTTGAACACCGGGGAGCTGTTTTTT. As protein: CASSVDGTGGLNTGELFF. The J gene is TRBJ2-2, the V gene TRBV5-1; 12 bases align to TRBD1. Germline CDR1 is SGHRS and CDR2 is YFSETQ. With 4 bases clipped from V and 1 base from J, the junction kept 8 bases outside the gene matches. This CDR3 spans 18 amino acids.

Comment on this clone: At one end the junction does not follow the germline gene, possibly because of a read error. This chain uses TRBV5-4 with TRBJ2-1; 12 positions agree with TRBD2. Germline V gene data show CDR1 as SGHNT and CDR2 as YYREEE (reference sequence). This CDR3 is 12 amino acids long. CDR3: CASSIGLAGPVF. The CDR3 region has the DNA TGTGCCAGCAGCATAGGACTAGCGGGGCCTGTCTTC. The full variable domain, its missing parts supplied by reference TRBV5-4 and TRBJ2-1, is ETGVTQSPTHLIKTRGQQVTLRCSSQSGHNTVSWYQQALGQGPQFIFQYYREEENGRGNFPPRFSGLQFPNYSSELNVNALELDDSALYLCASSIGLAGPVFGPGTRLTVL.

This clone was seen only a few times. The chain carries TRBV7-2 and TRBJ1-1; D uncertain. The germline CDR1 and CDR2 sequences are SGHTA and FQGNSA. CDR3 length: 14 residues. Trimming took off 7 bases at V and 4 bases at J, with 16 bases between the two ends. The CDR3 DNA sequence: TGTGCCAGCATCCTACACCGCCCGGGCACTGAAGCTTTCTTT. Residues: CASILHRPGTEAFF. Drawing the rest from reference TRBV7-2 and TRBJ1-1, the complete variable domain is GAGVSQSPSNKVTEKGKDVELRCDPISGHTALYWYRQSLGQGLEFLIYFQGNSAPDKSGLPSDRFSAERTGGSVSTLTIQRTQQEDSAVYLCASILHRPGTEAFFGQGTRLTVV.

This clone was observed a single time. This sequence joins TRBV7-2 and TRBJ1-2, with 9 bases fitting TRBD1. V lost 5 bases to trimming and J lost 3 bases; unmatched junction nucleotides: 4. The CDR3 consists of 14 residues. The V gene's germline CDR1 is SGHTA and CDR2 FQGNSA. CDR3 DNA sequence: TGTGCCAGCAGCCAAACAGGGGGCGACTATGGCTACACCTTC. It yields the protein CASSQTGGDYGYTF. The variable domain in full, completed from reference TRBV7-2 and TRBJ1-2, reads GAGVSQSPSNKVTEKGKDVELRCDPISGHTALYWYRQSLGQGLEFLIYFQGNSAPDKSGLPSDRFSAERTGGSVSTLTIQRTQQEDSAVYLCASSQTGGDYGYTFGSGTRLTVV.

The chain employs TRBV10-1 and TRBJ2-1; possible D gene TRBD1, 5 bases. CDR1 and CDR2 (germline): WNHNN, SYGVQD (reference sequence). Trimming took 5 bases from V and 2 from J, leaving 13 bases between them. This CDR3 has 15 residues. The CDR3 DNA follows: TGCGCCAGCAGTAATAAGGGGAACCCCTACAATGAGCAGTTCTTC. Amino acid sequence: CASSNKGNPYNEQFF.

V gene TRBV30 combines with J gene TRBJ2-7, with TRBD1 matching 9 bases. The CDR3 has 13 residues. In germline, CDR1 is GTSNPN, CDR2 SVGIG (reference sequence). Trimming took 3 bases from V and 2 from J; bases not matched to a gene: 2. The CDR3 spells CAWRRQGAYEQYF. As DNA, the CDR3 is TGTGCCTGGAGGAGACAGGGGGCCTACGAGCAGTACTTC.

The chain is built from TRBV19 and TRBJ2-3; 7 nucleotides line up with TRBD2. CDR1 and CDR2 (germline): LNHDA, SQIVND (reference sequence). The CDR3 is made up of 14 amino acids. V lost 6 bases and J lost 6; bases outside the gene matches: 9. CDR3 nucleotide sequence: TGTGCCAGTAGCTCCAGCGGGGCGCGGGATACGCAGTATTTT. The encoded protein is CASSSSGARDTQYF.

This clone was detected only once. For the CDR3, the DNA is TGTGCCAGCAGTTTATCCAGGGGGCTCGGTAATGAAAAACTGTTTTTT. Translated, it gives CASSLSRGLGNEKLFF. The J gene is TRBJ1-4, the V gene TRBV28; 8 bases match TRBD1. Per the germline V gene, CDR1 is MDHEN and CDR2 is SYDVKM. J gave up 4 bases and V 1 base, and 5 bases lay outside the gene matches. There are 16 residues in the CDR3. The whole variable domain, filled in from reference TRBV28 and TRBJ1-4, reads DVKVTQSSRYLVKRTGEKVFLECVQDMDHENMFWYRQDPGLGLRLIYFSYDVKMKEKGDIPEGYSVSREKKERFSLILESASTNQTSMYLCASSLSRGLGNEKLFFGSGTQLSVL.

This chain connects TRBV5-6 to TRBJ2-5, with D tentatively TRBD1 (6 bases). This CDR3 spans 15 amino acids. Germline CDR1 is SGHDT and CDR2 is YYEEEE. Trimming stripped 0 bases from V and 3 bases from J, with 12 bases between. This CDR3 reads CASSLASGQKETQYF. In DNA form, the CDR3 reads TGTGCCAGCAGCTTGGCCTCGGGACAAAAAGAGACCCAGTACTTC.

This chain uses TRBV9 with TRBJ2-2, with 11 bases identical to TRBD2. The CDR3 runs to 17 residues. Germline V gene sequence: CDR1 SGDLS, CDR2 YYNGEE. Trimming cost V 3 bases and J 2 bases; bases outside gene matches: 6. The CDR3 nucleotides are TGTGCCAGCAGCGCGTTAGCGGGGGGGACAAACACCGGGGAGCTGTTTTTT. It is translated as CASSALAGGTNTGELFF.

The genes are TRBV28 and TRBJ1-2; D uncertain. Trimming took off 3 bases at V and 3 bases at J, with 14 bases between the two ends. This CDR3 spans 15 amino acids. Germline V gene sequence: CDR1 MDHEN, CDR2 SYDVKM. CDR3 region: CASSFSGGRYYGYTF. DNA for the CDR3: TGTGCCAGCAGTTTCTCCGGAGGCCGTTACTATGGCTACACCTTC.

This chain connects TRBV5-4 to TRBJ1-1, with D perhaps TRBD1 (5 bases). The ends were cut back, 3 bases at V and 0 bases at J, with 12 bases in the middle. The CDR3 is made up of 15 amino acids. Germline V lookup: CDR1 SGHNT, CDR2 YYREEE (reference sequence). CDR3 protein: CASSYQAGVNTEAFF. The CDR3 coding sequence is TGTGCCAGCAGCTACCAAGCGGGGGTGAACACTGAAGCTTTCTTT. The full variable domain, with the rest looked up from reference TRBV5-4 and TRBJ1-1, is ETGVTQSPTHLIKTRGQQVTLRCSSQSGHNTVSWYQQALGQGPQFIFQYYREEENGRGNFPPRFSGLQFPNYSSELNVNALELDDSALYLCASSYQAGVNTEAFFGQGTRLTVV.

The CDR3 is CASSTSGRAFF. CDR3 DNA: TGTGCCAGCAGCACCTCGGGGAGAGCTTTCTTT. The rearrangement links TRBV21-1 to TRBJ1-1. TRBV21-1 is reported as a pseudogene. This CDR3 spans 11 amino acids.

The chain carries TRBV28 and TRBJ1-1, with 9 bases fitting TRBD1. V shed 6 bases and J 1 base; nucleotides not matched to a gene: 0. Germline CDR1 reads MDHEN; CDR2 reads SYDVKM. The CDR3 runs 13 residues. The CDR3 loop reads CASRTGGNTEAFF. The DNA for the CDR3 is TGTGCCAGCAGGACAGGGGGGAACACTGAAGCTTTCTTT.

The gene calls are TRBV6-6 and TRBJ2-2, with D possibly matching TRBD2 (5 bases). Germline CDR1 is MNHNY and CDR2 is SVGAGI (reference sequence). The CDR3 spans 14 residues. V was clipped by 2 bases and J by 8 bases, with 12 bases between them. In DNA, the CDR3 is TGTGCCAGCAGTTACCGGGATGTGGCTGGGGAGCTGTTTTTT. This codes for CASSYRDVAGELFF.

This clone was counted between two and nine times. The rearrangement joins TRBV5-5 to TRBJ2-7; TRBD1 agrees at 9 bases. Germline trimming cut 3 bases from V and 6 bases from J; bases unmatched to any gene: 7. The V gene's germline CDR1 is SGHKS and CDR2 YYEKEE (reference sequence). The CDR3 is made up of 14 amino acids. This CDR3 reads CASSSSGQGPEQYF. The CDR3 bases are TGTGCCAGCAGCTCTTCGGGACAGGGACCCGAGCAGTACTTC.

This clone was observed a handful of times. CDR3 sequence (DNA): TGTGCCAGCATCGTAGGAGGAAAGCAGTTCTTC. It translates to CASIVGGKQFF. The chain recombines TRBV2 with TRBJ2-1; D is perhaps TRBD2 (5 bases). This CDR3 is 11 amino acids long. The germline V gene has CDR1 SNHLY and CDR2 FYNNEI. V was trimmed by 7 bases and J by 11 bases, leaving 12 bases between them.

V is TRBV4-1 and J is TRBJ2-7, with 9 positions matching TRBD2. The CDR3 has 15 residues. Germline V CDR1 and CDR2: MGHRA, YSYEKL. With V trimmed by 1 base and J by 3 bases, 4 bases remained unmatched. CDR3: CASSQGVSGGYEQYF. The CDR3 DNA is TGCGCCAGCAGCCAAGGGGTTAGCGGGGGCTACGAGCAGTACTTC.

Here the CDR3 DNA reads TGTGCCAGCAGCCGTGCAGGGGGCGAGACCCAGTACTTC. This sequence encodes CASSRAGGETQYF. V usage is TRBV4-2 and J usage is TRBJ2-5; 8 positions match TRBD1. Germline V gene sequence: CDR1 LGHNA, CDR2 YNFKEQ. This CDR3 is built from 13 residues. Losses at the gene ends were 4 bases for V and 5 bases for J; bases not matched to a gene: 3.

The gene calls are TRBV2 and TRBJ1-5; a possible D gene is TRBD1 (5 bases). Germline CDR1 is SNHLY and CDR2 is FYNNEI. V lost 6 bases and J lost 0, with 12 bases in between. The CDR3 length is 15 residues. The CDR3 DNA follows: TGTGCCAGCAGGCGGGGGGGAAATAGCAATCAGCCCCAGCATTTT. Its translation is CASRRGGNSNQPQHF.

The CDR3 loop reads CAWSVGGSRWEQYF. CDR3 nucleotides: TGTGCCTGGAGTGTAGGGGGTTCACGGTGGGAGCAGTACTTC. The rearrangement links TRBV30 to TRBJ2-7; tentative D call: TRBD1 (6 bases). The V gene's germline CDR1 is GTSNPN and CDR2 SVGIG (reference sequence). Between the trimmed V and J ends, which lost 0 bases and 7 bases, there was a span of 16 bases. The length of the CDR3 is 14 residues.

This rearrangement joins TRBV11-1 to TRBJ2-2; 8 nucleotides line up with TRBD2. The CDR3 extends over 15 amino acids. Germline V CDR1 and CDR2: SGHAT, FQDESV (reference sequence). V gave up 5 bases and J gave up 6 bases; unmatched junction bases: 8. The CDR3 DNA reads TGTGCCAGCAGCCAGGGACTAGACGTACCCGGGGAGCTGTTTTTT. It codes for CASSQGLDVPGELFF.

V usage is TRBV5-1 and J usage is TRBJ2-3, with 11 bases matching TRBD2. Germline V CDR1 and CDR2: SGHRS, YFSETQ. This CDR3 has 16 residues. Losses at the gene ends were 0 bases for V and 3 bases for J; bases not matched to a gene: 3. The DNA of the CDR3 is TGCGCCAGCAGCTTGGTTAGCGGGGGGGGTACAGATACGCAGTATTTT. This sequence encodes CASSLVSGGGTDTQYF.

This clone was seen a few times. CDR3 in amino acids: CASSLTSGGANEQFF. The CDR3 DNA is TGTGCCAGCTCACTGACTAGCGGGGGGGCGAATGAGCAGTTCTTC. The chain recombines TRBV18 with TRBJ2-1; 14 bases map to TRBD2. The CDR3 sequence is 15 residues long. J was trimmed by 7 bases and V by 4 bases; bases with no gene match: 3. In germline, CDR1 is KGHSH, CDR2 LQKENI.